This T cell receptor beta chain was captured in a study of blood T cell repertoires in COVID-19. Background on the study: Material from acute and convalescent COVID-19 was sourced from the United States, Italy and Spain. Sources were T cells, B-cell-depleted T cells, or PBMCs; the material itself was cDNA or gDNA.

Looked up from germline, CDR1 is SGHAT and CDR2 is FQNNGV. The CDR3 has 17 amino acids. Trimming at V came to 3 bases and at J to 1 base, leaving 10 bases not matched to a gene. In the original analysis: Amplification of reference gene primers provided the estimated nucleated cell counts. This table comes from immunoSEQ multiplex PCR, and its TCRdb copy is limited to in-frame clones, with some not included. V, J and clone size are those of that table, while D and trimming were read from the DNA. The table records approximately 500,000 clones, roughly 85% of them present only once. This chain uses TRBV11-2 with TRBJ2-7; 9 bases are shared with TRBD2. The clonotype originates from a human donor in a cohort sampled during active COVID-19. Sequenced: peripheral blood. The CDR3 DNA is TGTGCCAGCAGCTTCGATAGCGGGAGCCAGCTTTCCTACGAGCAGTACTTC. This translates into CASSFDSGSQLSYEQYF.